The rows below give T cell receptor beta chains drawn from one sample of a study of cytomegalovirus exposure and HLA in healthy donors. Libraries were prepared by immunoSEQ multiplex PCR; TCRdb keeps only in-frame clonotypes and omits some of them. This sample yields approximately 160,000 clones, of which roughly 84% are seen a single time; under 0.4% belongs to the top ten. Sequencing used PBMCs. Every receptor here comes from a boy aged 2 to 9 in good health and CMV-seronegative. The CDR3 runs from the conserved cysteine through the conserved F or W. Each record gives: V gene, J gene, clone size, D gene, CDR3 protein, CDR3 DNA. A D gene is named only where the DNA matches it firmly. The size field is filled for only some rows; it gives once, few, many or a size class.

TRBV6-6	TRBJ2-1	NA	TRBD1	CASSYPGGGQGERFF	TGTGCCAGCAGTTACCCTGGGGGGGGACAGGGGGAACGGTTCTTC
TRBV4-1	TRBJ2-6	NA	TRBD2	CASSQRRGEGTSLGANVLTF	TGCGCCAGCAGCCAGCGCCGGGGTGAGGGGACTAGTCTTGGGGCCAACGTCCTGACTTTC
TRBV5-1	TRBJ1-2	NA	TRBD1	CASTRTGQLNYGYTF	TGCGCCAGCACCAGGACAGGACAACTTAACTATGGCTACACCTTC
TRBV4-2	TRBJ1-1	NA	NA	CASSQDTPGEAFF	TGTGCCAGCAGCCAAGATACTCCCGGTGAAGCTTTCTTT
TRBV4-1	TRBJ2-7	few	TRBD2	CASSPRGGYEQYF	TGCGCCAGCAGCCCCCGGGGGGGCTACGAGCAGTACTTC
TRBV11-2	TRBJ2-7	once	TRBD2	CASSLRTSRVDEQYF	TGTGCCAGCAGCTTACGGACTAGCCGGGTCGATGAGCAGTACTTC
TRBV7-9	TRBJ2-5	once	TRBD2	CASSPTTGREGVETQYF	TGTGCCAGCAGCCCAACCACAGGGCGGGAGGGCGTGGAGACCCAGTACTTC
TRBV20-1	TRBJ2-7	once	NA	CSATIGGEQYF	TGCAGTGCCACAATAGGAGGGGAGCAGTACTTC
TRBV19	TRBJ2-3	NA	NA	CASSIDSRGTDTQYF	TGTGCCAGTAGTATCGATAGCAGGGGCACAGATACGCAGTATTTT
TRBV5-1	TRBJ2-7	NA	NA	CASSLSVYEQYF	TGCGCCAGCAGCTTGTCAGTCTACGAGCAGTACTTC
TRBV7-2	TRBJ1-1	NA	NA	CASSFQRSEAFF	TGTGCCAGCAGCTTTCAGAGGTCTGAAGCTTTCTTT
TRBV28	TRBJ2-7	NA	TRBD1	CASSLQDRGRTYEQYF	TGTGCCAGCAGTTTGCAAGACAGGGGGCGAACCTACGAGCAGTACTTC
TRBV2	TRBJ1-3	NA	NA	CASSARGSGNTIYF	TGTGCCAGCAGTGCCAGGGGTTCTGGAAACACCATATATTTT
TRBV30	TRBJ1-5	NA	TRBD1	CAWSQQGQGNQPQHF	TGTGCCTGGAGCCAACAGGGGCAGGGGAATCAGCCCCAGCATTTT
TRBV7-9	TRBJ2-1	NA	TRBD2	CASSLALAGGYYNEQFF	TGTGCCAGCAGCTTAGCGCTAGCCGGGGGGTACTACAATGAGCAGTTCTTC
TRBV5-6	TRBJ2-1	NA	TRBD2	CASSLGTSGPNEQFF	TGTGCCAGCAGCTTGGGGACTAGCGGCCCCAATGAGCAGTTCTTC
TRBV7-9	TRBJ2-3	few	NA	CASSLGQAAGAQYF	TGTGCCAGCAGCTTAGGGCAGGCAGCAGGGGCGCAGTATTTT
TRBV2	TRBJ2-3	NA	NA	CASKVESTDTQYF	TGTGCCAGTAAGGTGGAGAGCACAGATACGCAGTATTTT
TRBV19	TRBJ2-2	NA	NA	CASSISGQYTGELFF	TGTGCCAGTAGTATATCAGGACAGTACACCGGGGAGCTGTTTTTT
TRBV27	TRBJ1-4	NA	TRBD1	CASSAGQGNEKLFF	TGTGCCAGCAGTGCGGGACAGGGAAATGAAAAACTGTTTTTT
TRBV5-1	TRBJ2-2	NA	NA	CASSPKSTSLPNTGELFF	TGCGCCAGCAGCCCGAAGAGTACTAGCCTTCCAAACACCGGGGAGCTGTTTTTT
TRBV28	TRBJ2-5	NA	TRBD1	CASSLTGVDETQYF	TGTGCCAGCAGTTTGACAGGGGTTGATGAGACCCAGTACTTC
TRBV27	TRBJ2-1	NA	TRBD2	CASSTGLAGGSWYEQFF	TGTGCCAGCAGTACCGGACTAGCGGGAGGTAGTTGGTATGAGCAGTTCTTC
TRBV4-1	TRBJ2-1	NA	NA	CASSYRDQYNEQFF	TGCGCCAGCAGCTACCGGGATCAATACAATGAGCAGTTCTTC
TRBV16	TRBJ1-5	NA	TRBD1	CASSQGGQGHQPQHF	TGTGCCAGCAGCCAAGGGGGACAGGGACATCAGCCCCAGCATTTT
TRBV7-9	TRBJ1-3	NA	TRBD1	CASSSGGQNSGNTIYF	TGTGCCAGCAGCTCAGGGGGACAGAACTCTGGAAACACCATATATTTT
TRBV7-9	TRBJ2-2	NA	NA	CASSPGETGELFF	TGTGCCAGCAGCCCAGGGGAGACCGGGGAGCTGTTTTTT
TRBV2	TRBJ2-7	NA	NA	CATQATYPYEQYF	TGTGCCACGCAGGCTACCTACCCCTACGAGCAGTACTTC
TRBV27	TRBJ2-7	NA	TRBD2	CASSQRMWEGPHEQYF	TGTGCCAGCAGCCAGAGGATGTGGGAGGGCCCCCACGAGCAGTACTTC
TRBV5-4	TRBJ2-7	few	TRBD1	CASSLVGQGGSYEQYF	TGTGCCAGCAGCTTGGTCGGACAGGGAGGCTCCTACGAGCAGTACTTC
TRBV6-1	TRBJ2-7	NA	TRBD1	CASGDRGKISYEQYF	TGTGCCAGCGGCGACAGGGGGAAAATTTCCTACGAGCAGTACTTC
TRBV29-1	TRBJ1-3	NA	NA	CSVAAGAPGRNTIYF	TGCAGCGTTGCTGCGGGGGCTCCTGGGCGAAACACCATATATTTT
TRBV5-4	TRBJ2-7	NA	NA	CASGGSGGYEQYF	TGTGCCAGCGGGGGTAGCGGCGGCTACGAGCAGTACTTC
TRBV4-2	TRBJ2-7	few	NA	CASSQYGGTQGYEQYF	TGTGCCAGCAGCCAATATGGAGGGACCCAGGGCTACGAGCAGTACTTC
TRBV28	TRBJ1-2	NA	NA	CASSLTRGGYTF	TGTGCCAGCAGTTTAACCAGAGGGGGCTACACCTTC
TRBV4-1	TRBJ2-5	NA	NA	CASSQVEVSEETQYF	TGCGCCAGCAGCCAAGTCGAAGTATCGGAAGAGACCCAGTACTTC
TRBV19	TRBJ1-1	few	NA	CASSIGRILGAEAFF	TGTGCCAGTAGTATAGGAAGGATCTTAGGGGCTGAAGCTTTCTTT
TRBV29-1	TRBJ2-3	NA	TRBD2	CSVEKAGLSTDTQYF	TGCAGCGTTGAGAAAGCGGGACTTAGCACAGATACGCAGTATTTT
TRBV5-1	TRBJ1-4	NA	NA	CASSRTAATNEKLFF	TGCGCCAGCAGCCGAACAGCAGCAACTAATGAAAAACTGTTTTTT
TRBV29-1	TRBJ2-1	NA	NA	CSSASGNEQFF	TGCAGCTCAGCCTCGGGCAATGAGCAGTTCTTC
TRBV18	TRBJ2-7	NA	NA	CASSPLGQPDHEQYF	TGTGCCAGCTCACCCCTGGGGCAGCCGGATCACGAGCAGTACTTC
TRBV27	TRBJ2-4	NA	NA	CASSLGGPGNIQYF	TGTGCCAGCAGTCTGGGGGGGCCAGGGAACATTCAGTACTTC
TRBV5-1	TRBJ2-3	NA	TRBD2	CASSLSSGGTDTQYF	TGCGCCAGCAGCTTGTCTAGCGGGGGCACAGATACGCAGTATTTT
TRBV27	TRBJ2-1	NA	TRBD2	CASSPQGLAGVYNEQFF	TGTGCCAGCAGTCCCCAGGGGCTAGCGGGAGTCTACAATGAGCAGTTCTTC
TRBV6-6	TRBJ2-7	NA	TRBD1	CASSYDGQGSYEQYF	TGTGCCAGCAGTTACGATGGACAGGGATCCTACGAGCAGTACTTC
TRBV5-5	TRBJ2-7	NA	NA	CASRSQGGSYEQYF	TGTGCCAGCAGATCCCAGGGGGGCTCCTACGAGCAGTACTTC
TRBV2	TRBJ2-1	once	NA	CASSEQRTVYNEQFF	TGTGCCAGCAGTGAACAGCGGACAGTGTACAATGAGCAGTTCTTC
TRBV14	TRBJ2-3	few	TRBD2	CASSPLAGVHTDTQYF	TGTGCCAGCAGCCCCCTAGCGGGAGTTCACACAGATACGCAGTATTTT
TRBV25-1	TRBJ1-1	NA	TRBD1	CASSPLFAPRQGWAEAFF	TGTGCCAGCAGTCCTCTCTTCGCCCCTCGACAGGGTTGGGCTGAAGCTTTCTTT
TRBV27	TRBJ2-2	NA	TRBD2	CASSPGWGGTNTGELFF	TGTGCCAGCAGTCCCGGCTGGGGGGGGACGAACACCGGGGAGCTGTTTTTT
TRBV2	TRBJ2-1	few	TRBD2	CASSGGRGSYNEQFF	TGTGCCAGCAGTGGGGGGAGGGGCTCCTACAATGAGCAGTTCTTC
TRBV2	TRBJ1-1	NA	TRBD1	CASSWDSNTEAFF	TGTGCCAGCAGCTGGGACAGTAACACTGAAGCTTTCTTT
TRBV5-1	TRBJ2-3	NA	TRBD1	CASSMGQGPDTQYF	TGCGCCAGCAGCATGGGACAGGGCCCAGATACGCAGTATTTT